The source of this TCR beta chain is a study of blood T cell repertoires in COVID-19. Study summary: The United States, Italy and Spain were the sources of the acute and convalescent COVID-19 samples. The cDNA or gDNA used as material had been derived from T cells, B-cell-depleted T cells, or PBMCs.

The CDR3 loop spans 15 amino acids. Germline V CDR1 and CDR2: SGHNT, YYREEE (reference sequence). Unmatched junction bases numbered 5, after V lost 4 bases and J lost 8 bases. Per the authors' pipeline: Amplification of reference gene primers was used by the study to estimate nucleated cell counts. Sequenced by immunoSEQ multiplex PCR; TCRdb stores in-frame clones only, minus some. V and J calls and clone size follow that table, whereas D and trimming were derived from the DNA. The table records tens of thousands of clones, about 85% of them present only once. The receptor was isolated from an older man with acute or convalescent COVID-19. The V call is TRBV5-4, the J call TRBJ2-1; 14 bases are a match to TRBD2. Sequenced material: peripheral blood. The CDR3 DNA follows: TGTGCCAGCAGCGTGGGACTAGCGGGAGCCGATGAGCAGTTCTTC. Its translation: CASSVGLAGADEQFF.